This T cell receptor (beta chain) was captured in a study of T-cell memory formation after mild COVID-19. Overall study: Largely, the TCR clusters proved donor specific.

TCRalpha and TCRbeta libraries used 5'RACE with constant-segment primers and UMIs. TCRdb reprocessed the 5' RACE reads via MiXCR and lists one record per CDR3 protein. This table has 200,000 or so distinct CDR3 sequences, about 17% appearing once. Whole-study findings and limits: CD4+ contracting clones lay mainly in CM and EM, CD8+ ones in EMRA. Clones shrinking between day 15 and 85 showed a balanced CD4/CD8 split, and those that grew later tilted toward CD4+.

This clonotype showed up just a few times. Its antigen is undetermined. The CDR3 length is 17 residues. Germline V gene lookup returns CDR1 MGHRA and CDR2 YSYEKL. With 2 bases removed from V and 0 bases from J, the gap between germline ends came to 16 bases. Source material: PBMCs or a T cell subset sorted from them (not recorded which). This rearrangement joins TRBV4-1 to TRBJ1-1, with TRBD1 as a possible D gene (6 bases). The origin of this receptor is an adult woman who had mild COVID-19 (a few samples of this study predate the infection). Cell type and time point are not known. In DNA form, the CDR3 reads TGCGCCAGCAGCCAATACGGGGGCCGAGGAGTGAACACTGAAGCTTTCTTT. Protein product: CASSQYGGRGVNTEAFF.